The clone carrying this TCR beta chain has only a few counts. The entry originates in a study of OX40 agonist ivuxolimab in advanced cancers. The germline V gene encodes CDR1 ENHRY and CDR2 SYGVKD. The CDR3 length is 15 residues. V lost 0 bases and J 7 bases, leaving 13 bases between the germline ends. Assay: immunoSEQ multiplex PCR; the TCRdb copy retains only in-frame clones and omits some. The table shows 25,000 to 35,000 clones, with about 80% occurring only once. Sequences were derived from CD4+ or CD8+ T cells sorted from blood, sampled in a trial of the OX40 agonist ivuxolimab. The V and J genes are TRBV10-3 and TRBJ1-5, with a tentative D call TRBD1 (6 bases). This TCR was sampled from an adult with an advanced solid tumor such as melanoma, head and neck, liver or kidney cancer. The CDR3 protein is CAISESRGGEQPQHF. DNA of the CDR3: TGTGCCATCAGTGAGTCGAGAGGGGGAGAGCAGCCCCAGCATTTT.